This T cell receptor beta chain was recorded in a study of neurological immune-mediated disorders. This clonotype was seen repeatedly, ten times or more. TCRdb passed the 5' RACE reads through MiXCR, listing each CDR3 protein once. The table lists over 65,000 distinct CDR3 sequences, around a tenth of them singletons. This CDR3 contains 15 residues. V lost 7 bases to trimming and J lost 1 base, with 14 bases between them. The chain carries TRBV12-3 or TRBV12-4 and TRBJ1-5; D is perhaps TRBD1 (5 bases). This TCR was sampled from a man aged 50 to 59 in good health. The material sequenced was PBMCs. CDR3 sequence: CASTPSRGSNQPQHF. CDR3 in DNA: TGTGCCAGCACCCCTTCGCGGGGGAGCAATCAGCCCCAGCATTTT.